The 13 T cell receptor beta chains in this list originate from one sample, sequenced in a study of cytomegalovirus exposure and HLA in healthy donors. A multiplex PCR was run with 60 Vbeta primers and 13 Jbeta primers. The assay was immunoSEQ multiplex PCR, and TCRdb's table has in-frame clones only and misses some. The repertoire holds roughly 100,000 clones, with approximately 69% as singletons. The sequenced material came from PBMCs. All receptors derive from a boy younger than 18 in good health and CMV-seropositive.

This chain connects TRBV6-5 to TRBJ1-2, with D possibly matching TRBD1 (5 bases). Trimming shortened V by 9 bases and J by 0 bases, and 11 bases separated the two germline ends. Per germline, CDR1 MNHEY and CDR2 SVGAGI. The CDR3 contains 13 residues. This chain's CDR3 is CASTRQSNYGYTF. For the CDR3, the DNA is TGTGCCAGTACGAGACAGTCTAACTATGGCTACACCTTC.

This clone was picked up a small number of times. The CDR3 bases are TGTGCCAGCAGCTTTGGCGGGGGGACAGATACGCAGTATTTT. It codes for CASSFGGGTDTQYF. J is TRBJ2-3 and V is TRBV7-9; 8 bases match TRBD2. Per germline, CDR1 SEHNR and CDR2 FQNEAQ (reference sequence). The V segment lost 3 bases and the J segment 3 bases; nucleotides outside the gene matches: 2. The CDR3 consists of 14 residues.

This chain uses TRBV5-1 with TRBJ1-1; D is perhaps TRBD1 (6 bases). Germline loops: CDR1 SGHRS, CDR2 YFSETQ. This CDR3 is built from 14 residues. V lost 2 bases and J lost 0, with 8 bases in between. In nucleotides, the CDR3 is TGCGCCAGCAGCTTTGGGGGCATGAACACTGAAGCTTTCTTT. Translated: CASSFGGMNTEAFF.

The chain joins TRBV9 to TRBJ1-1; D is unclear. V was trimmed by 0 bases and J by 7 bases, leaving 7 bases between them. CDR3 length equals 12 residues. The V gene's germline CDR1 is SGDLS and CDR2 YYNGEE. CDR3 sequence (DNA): TGTGCCAGCAGCGTAGAAGCAGGTGAAGCTTTCTTT. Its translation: CASSVEAGEAFF.

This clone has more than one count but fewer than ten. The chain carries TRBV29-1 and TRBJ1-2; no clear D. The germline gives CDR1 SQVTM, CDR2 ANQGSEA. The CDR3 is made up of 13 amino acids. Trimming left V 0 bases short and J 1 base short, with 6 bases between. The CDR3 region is CSVEDRLNYGYTF. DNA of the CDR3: TGCAGCGTTGAAGACAGGCTTAACTATGGCTACACCTTC. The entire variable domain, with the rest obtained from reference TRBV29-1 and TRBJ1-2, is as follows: SAVISQKPSRDICQRGTSLTIQCQVDSQVTMMFWYRQQPGQSLTLIATANQGSEATYESGFVIDKFPISRPNLTFSTLTVSNMSPEDSSIYLCSVEDRLNYGYTFGSGTRLTVV.

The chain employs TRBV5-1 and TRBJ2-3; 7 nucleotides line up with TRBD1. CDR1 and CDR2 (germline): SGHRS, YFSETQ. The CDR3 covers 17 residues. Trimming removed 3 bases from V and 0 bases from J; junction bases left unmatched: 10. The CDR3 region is CASSSAGTATSTDTQYF. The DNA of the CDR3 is TGCGCCAGCAGCTCTGCCGGGACAGCAACTAGCACAGATACGCAGTATTTT.

The CDR3 sequence: CASCPSLNYGYTF. The CDR3 DNA follows: TGTGCCAGCTGCCCGAGCTTGAACTATGGCTACACCTTC. The rearrangement joins TRBV2 to TRBJ1-2; D gene uncertain. V lost 8 bases and J 2 bases, leaving 12 bases between the germline ends. Germline CDR1 and CDR2: SNHLY and FYNNEI. The CDR3 runs 13 residues.

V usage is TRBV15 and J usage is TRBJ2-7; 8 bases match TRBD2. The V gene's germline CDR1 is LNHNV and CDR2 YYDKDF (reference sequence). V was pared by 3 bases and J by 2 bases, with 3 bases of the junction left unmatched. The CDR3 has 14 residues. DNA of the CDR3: TGTGCCACCAGCAGTGGACTAGCCACCTACGAGCAGTACTTC. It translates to CATSSGLATYEQYF.

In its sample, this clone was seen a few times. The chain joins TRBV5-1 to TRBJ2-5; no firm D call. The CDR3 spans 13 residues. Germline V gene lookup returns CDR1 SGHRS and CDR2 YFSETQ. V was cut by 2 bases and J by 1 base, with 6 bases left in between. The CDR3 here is CASSFRGQETQYF. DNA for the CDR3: TGCGCCAGCAGCTTCCGCGGCCAAGAGACCCAGTACTTC.

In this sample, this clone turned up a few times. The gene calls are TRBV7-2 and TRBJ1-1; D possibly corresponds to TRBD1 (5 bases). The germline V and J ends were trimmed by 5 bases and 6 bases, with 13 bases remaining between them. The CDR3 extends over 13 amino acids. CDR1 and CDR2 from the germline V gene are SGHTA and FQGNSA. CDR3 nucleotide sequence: TGTGCCAGCAGCCCTTGGGGGGGGGCTGAAGCTTTCTTT. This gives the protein CASSPWGGAEAFF.

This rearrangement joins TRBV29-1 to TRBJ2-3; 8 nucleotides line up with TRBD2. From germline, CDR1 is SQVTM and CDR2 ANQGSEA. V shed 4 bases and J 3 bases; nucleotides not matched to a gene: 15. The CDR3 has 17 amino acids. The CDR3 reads CSVVPLAGGSVTDTQYF. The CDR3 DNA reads TGCAGCGTTGTTCCGCTAGCGGGTGGTAGTGTAACAGATACGCAGTATTTT.

This CDR3 reads CASSLGEDPTNEQFF. The CDR3 bases are TGTGCCAGCAGCTTAGGGGAGGATCCTACAAATGAGCAGTTCTTC. The chain recombines TRBV7-3 with TRBJ2-1, with D possibly matching TRBD2 (6 bases). In germline, CDR1 is SGHTA, CDR2 FQGTGA. Trimming removed 2 bases at V and 7 bases at J, with 15 bases between. The CDR3 is made up of 15 amino acids. Complete variable domain (other parts from reference TRBV7-3 and TRBJ2-1): GAGVSQTPSNKVTEKGKYVELRCDPISGHTALYWYRQSLGQGPEFLIYFQGTGAADDSGLPNDRFFAVRPEGSVSTLKIQRTERGDSAVYLCASSLGEDPTNEQFFGPGTRLTVL.

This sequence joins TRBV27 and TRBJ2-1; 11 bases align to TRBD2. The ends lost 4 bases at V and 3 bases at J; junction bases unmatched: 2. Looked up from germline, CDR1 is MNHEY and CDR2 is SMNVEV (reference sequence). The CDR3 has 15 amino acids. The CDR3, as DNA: TGTGCCAGCAGTTCCGGGACTAGCGGCTACAATGAGCAGTTCTTC. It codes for CASSSGTSGYNEQFF.